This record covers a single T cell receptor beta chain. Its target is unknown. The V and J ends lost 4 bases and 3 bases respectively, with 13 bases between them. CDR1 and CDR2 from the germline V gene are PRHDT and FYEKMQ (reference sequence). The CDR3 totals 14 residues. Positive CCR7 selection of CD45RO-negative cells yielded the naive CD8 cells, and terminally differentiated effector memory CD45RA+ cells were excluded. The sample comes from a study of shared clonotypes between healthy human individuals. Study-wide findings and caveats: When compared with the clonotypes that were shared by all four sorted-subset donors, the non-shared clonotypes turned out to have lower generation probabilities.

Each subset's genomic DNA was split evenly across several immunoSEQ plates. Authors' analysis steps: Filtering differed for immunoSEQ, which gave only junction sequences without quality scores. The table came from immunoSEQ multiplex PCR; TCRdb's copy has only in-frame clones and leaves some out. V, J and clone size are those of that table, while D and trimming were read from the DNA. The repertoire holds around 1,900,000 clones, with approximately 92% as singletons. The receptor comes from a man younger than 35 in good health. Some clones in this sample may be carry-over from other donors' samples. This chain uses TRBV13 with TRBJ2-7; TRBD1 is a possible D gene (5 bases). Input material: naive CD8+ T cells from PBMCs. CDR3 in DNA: TGTGCCAGCAGCTCAGGGTCCGGGTTCTACGAGCAGTACTTC. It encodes CASSSGSGFYEQYF.